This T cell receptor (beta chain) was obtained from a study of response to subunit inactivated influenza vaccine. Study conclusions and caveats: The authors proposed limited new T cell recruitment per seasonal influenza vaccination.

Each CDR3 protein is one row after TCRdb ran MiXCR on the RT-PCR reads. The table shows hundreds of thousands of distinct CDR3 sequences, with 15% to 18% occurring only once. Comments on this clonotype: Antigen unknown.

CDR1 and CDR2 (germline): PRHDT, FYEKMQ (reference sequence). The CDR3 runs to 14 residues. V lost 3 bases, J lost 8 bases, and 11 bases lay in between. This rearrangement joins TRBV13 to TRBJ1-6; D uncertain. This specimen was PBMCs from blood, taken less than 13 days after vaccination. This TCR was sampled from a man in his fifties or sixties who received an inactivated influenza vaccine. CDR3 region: CASSLTAWDSPLHF. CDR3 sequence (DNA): TGTGCCAGCAGCTTGACCGCATGGGATTCACCCCTCCACTTT.